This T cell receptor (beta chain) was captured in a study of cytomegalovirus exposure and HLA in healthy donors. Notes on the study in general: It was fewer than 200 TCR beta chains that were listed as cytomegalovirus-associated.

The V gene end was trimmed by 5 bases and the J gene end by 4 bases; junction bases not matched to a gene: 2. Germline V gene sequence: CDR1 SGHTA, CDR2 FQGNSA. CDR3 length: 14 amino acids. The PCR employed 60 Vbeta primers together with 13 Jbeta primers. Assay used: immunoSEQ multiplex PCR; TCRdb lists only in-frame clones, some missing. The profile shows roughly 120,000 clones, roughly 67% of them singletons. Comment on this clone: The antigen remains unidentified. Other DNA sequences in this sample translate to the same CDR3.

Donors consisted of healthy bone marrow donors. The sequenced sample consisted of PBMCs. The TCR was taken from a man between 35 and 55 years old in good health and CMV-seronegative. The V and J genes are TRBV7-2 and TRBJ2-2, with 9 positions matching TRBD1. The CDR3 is CASSPTGGTGELFF. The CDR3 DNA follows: TGTGCCAGCAGCCCGACAGGGGGCACCGGGGAGCTGTTTTTT.